This T cell receptor (beta chain) originates from a study of blood T cell repertoires in COVID-19. Across the study: Sites in the United States, Italy and Spain provided acute and convalescent COVID-19 samples. Nucleic acid was either cDNA or gDNA, and it came from T cells, B-cell-depleted T cells, or PBMCs.

V was pared by 7 bases and J by 5 bases, with 20 bases between. CDR1 is MNHNY, CDR2 SVGAGI, per germline (reference sequence). The CDR3 extends over 15 amino acids. As originally analysed: From reference gene primer amplification, estimates of nucleated cell counts were derived. The assay was immunoSEQ multiplex PCR, and TCRdb's table has in-frame clones only and misses some. V and J calls and clone size come straight from that table; D and trimming were deduced from the DNA. The sample carries roughly 250,000 clones, nearly 95% recorded once. Enrollment of patients from Seattle took place during active infection, with longitudinal follow-up.

The sample comprised peripheral blood. This chain uses TRBV6-6 with TRBJ2-5, with a possible D match to TRBD2 (6 bases). The origin of this receptor is a man aged 25 to 40 with COVID-19, enrolled during active disease. CDR3 DNA sequence: TGTGCCAGCAACCCAGGTCAGGGCGGGGCGGAGACCCAGTACTTC. Translated: CASNPGQGGAETQYF.